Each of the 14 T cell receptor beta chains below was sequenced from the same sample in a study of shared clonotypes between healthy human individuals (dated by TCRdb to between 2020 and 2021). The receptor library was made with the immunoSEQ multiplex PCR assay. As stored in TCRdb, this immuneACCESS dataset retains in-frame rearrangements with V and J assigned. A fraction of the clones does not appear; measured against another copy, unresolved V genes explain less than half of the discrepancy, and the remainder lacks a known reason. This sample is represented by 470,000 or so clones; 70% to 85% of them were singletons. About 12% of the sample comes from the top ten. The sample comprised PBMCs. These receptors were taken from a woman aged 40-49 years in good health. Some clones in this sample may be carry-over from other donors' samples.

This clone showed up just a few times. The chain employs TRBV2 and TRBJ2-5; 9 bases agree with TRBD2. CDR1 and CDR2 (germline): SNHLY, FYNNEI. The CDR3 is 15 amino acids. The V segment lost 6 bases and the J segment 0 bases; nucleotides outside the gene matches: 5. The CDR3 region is CASRETSGYQETQYF. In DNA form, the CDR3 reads TGTGCCAGCAGGGAGACTAGCGGTTACCAAGAGACCCAGTACTTC.

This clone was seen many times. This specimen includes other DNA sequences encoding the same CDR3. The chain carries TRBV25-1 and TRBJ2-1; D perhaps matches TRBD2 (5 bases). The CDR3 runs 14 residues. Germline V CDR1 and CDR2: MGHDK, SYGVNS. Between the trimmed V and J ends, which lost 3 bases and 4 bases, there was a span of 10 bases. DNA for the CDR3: TGTGCCAGCAGTGACAGCGGATCTTACAATGAGCAGTTCTTC. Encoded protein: CASSDSGSYNEQFF. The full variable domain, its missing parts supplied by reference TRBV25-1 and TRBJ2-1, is EADIYQTPRYLVIGTGKKITLECSQTMGHDKMYWYQQDPGMELHLIHYSYGVNSTEKGDLSSESTVSRIRTEHFPLTLESARPSHTSQYLCASSDSGSYNEQFFGPGTRLTVL.

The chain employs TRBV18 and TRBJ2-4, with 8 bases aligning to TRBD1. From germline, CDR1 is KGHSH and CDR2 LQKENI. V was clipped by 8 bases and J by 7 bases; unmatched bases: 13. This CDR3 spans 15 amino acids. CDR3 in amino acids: CASRPGLQGANIQYF. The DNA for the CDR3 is TGTGCCAGCAGACCGGGACTCCAGGGGGCTAACATTCAGTACTTC.

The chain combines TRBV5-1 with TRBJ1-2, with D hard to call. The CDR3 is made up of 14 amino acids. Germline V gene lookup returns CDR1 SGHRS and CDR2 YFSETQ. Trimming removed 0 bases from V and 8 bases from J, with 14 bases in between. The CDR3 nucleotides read TGCGCCAGCAGCTTGGCCTATGGGGAAGGAGGCTACACCTTC. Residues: CASSLAYGEGGYTF.

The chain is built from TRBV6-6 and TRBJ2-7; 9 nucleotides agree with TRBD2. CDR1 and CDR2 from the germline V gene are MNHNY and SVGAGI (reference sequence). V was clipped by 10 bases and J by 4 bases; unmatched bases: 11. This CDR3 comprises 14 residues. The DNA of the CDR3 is TGTGCCACCGATGGCGGGGGGGCGGGTTACGAGCAGTACTTC. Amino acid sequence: CATDGGGAGYEQYF.

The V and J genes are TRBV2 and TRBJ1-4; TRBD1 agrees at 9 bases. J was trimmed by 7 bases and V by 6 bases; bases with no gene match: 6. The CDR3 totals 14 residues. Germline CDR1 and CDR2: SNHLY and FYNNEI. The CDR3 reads CASSAQGAVEKLFF. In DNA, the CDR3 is TGTGCCAGCAGCGCACAGGGGGCGGTTGAAAAACTGTTTTTT. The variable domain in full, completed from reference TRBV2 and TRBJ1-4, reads EPEVTQTPSHQVTQMGQEVILRCVPISNHLYFYWYRQILGQKVEFLVSFYNNEISEKSEIFDDQFSVERPDGSNFTLKIRSTKLEDSAMYFCASSAQGAVEKLFFGSGTQLSVL.

The CDR3 bases are TGTGCCAGCAGCGTAGAGGGGGGAGTGAGGGACAATGAGCAGTTCTTC. This sequence encodes CASSVEGGVRDNEQFF. The V gene is TRBV9, the J gene TRBJ2-1; perhaps D is TRBD1 or TRBD2 (6 bases each). Germline V gene lookup returns CDR1 SGDLS and CDR2 YYNGEE. The CDR3 loop spans 16 amino acids. The V end lost 0 bases, the J end lost 5 bases, and 15 bases lay between the germline ends. Full variable domain (remainder filled in from reference TRBV9 and TRBJ2-1): DSGVTQTPKHLITATGQRVTLRCSPRSGDLSVYWYQQSLDQGLQFLIQYYNGEERAKGNILERFSAQQFPDLHSELNLSSLELGDSALYFCASSVEGGVRDNEQFFGPGTRLTVL.

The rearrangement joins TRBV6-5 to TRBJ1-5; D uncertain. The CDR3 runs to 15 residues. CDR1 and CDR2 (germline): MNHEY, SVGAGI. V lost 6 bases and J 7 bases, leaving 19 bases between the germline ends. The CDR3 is CASRAEGGPYQPQHF. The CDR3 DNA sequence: TGTGCCAGCAGGGCCGAGGGAGGGCCCTACCAGCCCCAGCATTTT.

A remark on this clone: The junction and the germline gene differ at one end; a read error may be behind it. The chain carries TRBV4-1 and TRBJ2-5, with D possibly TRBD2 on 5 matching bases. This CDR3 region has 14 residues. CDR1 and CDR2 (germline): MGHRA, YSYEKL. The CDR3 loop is CASSQVIGQVLGDF. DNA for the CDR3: TGCGCCAGCAGCCAAGTTATAGGCCAAGTCCTCGGGGACTTC.

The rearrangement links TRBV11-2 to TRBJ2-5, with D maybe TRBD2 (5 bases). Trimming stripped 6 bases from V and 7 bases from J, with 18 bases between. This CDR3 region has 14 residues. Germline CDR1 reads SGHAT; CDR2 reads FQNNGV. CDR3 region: CASSPPAPAGTQYF. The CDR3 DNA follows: TGTGCCAGCAGTCCTCCAGCCCCGGCGGGGACCCAGTACTTC. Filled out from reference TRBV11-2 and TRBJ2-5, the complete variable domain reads EAGVAQSPRYKIIEKRQSVAFWCNPISGHATLYWYQQILGQGPKLLIQFQNNGVVDDSQLPKDRFSAERLKGVDSTLKIQPAKLEDSAVYLCASSPPAPAGTQYFGPGTRLLVL.

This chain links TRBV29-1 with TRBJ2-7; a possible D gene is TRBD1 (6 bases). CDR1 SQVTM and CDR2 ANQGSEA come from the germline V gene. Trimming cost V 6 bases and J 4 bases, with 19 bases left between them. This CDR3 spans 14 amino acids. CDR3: CSVRGGHGAYEQYF. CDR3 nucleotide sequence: TGCAGCGTCAGGGGCGGACACGGGGCGTACGAGCAGTACTTC.

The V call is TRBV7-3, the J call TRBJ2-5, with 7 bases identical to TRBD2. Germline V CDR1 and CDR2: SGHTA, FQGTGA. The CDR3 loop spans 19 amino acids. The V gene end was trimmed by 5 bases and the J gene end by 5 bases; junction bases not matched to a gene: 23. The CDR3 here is CASSPRAYFLGGRGETQYF. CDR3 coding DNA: TGTGCCAGCAGCCCGCGCGCGTATTTTCTGGGCGGGAGAGGGGAGACCCAGTACTTC.

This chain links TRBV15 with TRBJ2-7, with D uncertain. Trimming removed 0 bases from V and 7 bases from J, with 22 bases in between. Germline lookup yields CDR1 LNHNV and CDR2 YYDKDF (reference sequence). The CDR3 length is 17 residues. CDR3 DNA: TGTGCCACCAGCAGAGATACTGGGAAAGGGTACTTTTCTGAGCAGTACTTC. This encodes CATSRDTGKGYFSEQYF.

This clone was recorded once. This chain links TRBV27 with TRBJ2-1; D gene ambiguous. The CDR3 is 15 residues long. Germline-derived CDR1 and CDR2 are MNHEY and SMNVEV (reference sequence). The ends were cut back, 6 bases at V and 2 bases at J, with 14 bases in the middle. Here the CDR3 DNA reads TGTGCCAGCAGGAAGCTAACTACCACCTACAATGAGCAGTTCTTC. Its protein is CASRKLTTTYNEQFF.